This entry lists 21 T cell receptor beta chains sequenced from one sample in a study of OX40 agonist ivuxolimab in advanced cancers. Repertoires were generated with immunoSEQ multiplex PCR, while TCRdb's copy carries only in-frame clones and drops some. The sample gives about 53,000 clones, roughly 88% of which show up once; less than 2% is in the top ten. Specimen: CD4+ or CD8+ T cells sorted from blood, collected in a trial of the OX40 agonist ivuxolimab. The receptors shown here come from an adult with an advanced solid tumor such as melanoma, head and neck, liver or kidney cancer.

The chain is built from TRBV18 and TRBJ1-5; possibly TRBD1 for D (5 bases). This CDR3 is 16 amino acids long. V was clipped by 2 bases and J by 2 bases, with 13 bases between them. The germline gives CDR1 KGHSH, CDR2 LQKENI. The CDR3 sequence is CASSPFNLGGNQPQHF. The DNA for the CDR3 is TGTGCCAGCTCACCATTCAATTTGGGGGGCAATCAGCCCCAGCATTTT.

CDR3 amino acids: CASSGSGSSYNEQFF. The CDR3 DNA follows: TGTGCCAGCAGCGGGAGCGGGAGCTCCTACAATGAGCAGTTCTTC. The chain joins TRBV7-9 to TRBJ2-1, with 8 nucleotides matching TRBD2. The junction had 3 bases not matched to a gene; V was cut back by 5 bases and J by 0 bases. The CDR3 runs 15 residues. CDR1 is SEHNR, CDR2 FQNEAQ, per germline (reference sequence).

This clone was observed a handful of times. The gene calls are TRBV18 and TRBJ1-1; D ambiguous. This CDR3 comprises 12 residues. CDR1 and CDR2 (germline): KGHSH, LQKENI. Trimming removed 5 bases from V and 3 bases from J, with 7 bases in between. Written as DNA, the CDR3 is TGTGCCAGCTCAGAGGGATACACTGAAGCTTTCTTT. This gives the protein CASSEGYTEAFF.

This sequence joins TRBV6-1 and TRBJ2-2; no firm D call. This CDR3 is built from 11 residues. Deletions cut 6 bases from V and 5 bases from J, with 4 bases between. Germline V gives CDR1 MNHNS, CDR2 SASEGT. CDR3 nucleotide sequence: TGTGCCAGCAGACGGACCGGGGAGCTGTTTTTT. This gives the protein CASRRTGELFF.

V usage is TRBV29-1 and J usage is TRBJ2-7; 9 positions agree with TRBD1. The CDR3 loop spans 11 amino acids. Germline CDR1 and CDR2: SQVTM and ANQGSEA. The J segment lost 5 bases and the V segment lost 4 bases, leaving 0 bases of the junction unmatched. The CDR3 DNA reads as TGCAGCGTTGGGGACAGGGACGAGCAGTACTTC. Its protein is CSVGDRDEQYF.

J is TRBJ1-1 and V is TRBV5-1; TRBD1 matches at 10 bases. The V segment lost 4 bases and the J segment 0 bases; nucleotides outside the gene matches: 3. Per germline, CDR1 SGHRS and CDR2 YFSETQ. The CDR3 is 15 amino acids. The CDR3 DNA reads TGCGCCAGCAGCGCGACAGGGGGCTTGAACACTGAAGCTTTCTTT. Translation gives CASSATGGLNTEAFF.

There are a few counts of this clone. V and J are TRBV7-8 and TRBJ1-1; D might be TRBD1 (5 bases). Germline V gene data show CDR1 as SGHVS and CDR2 as FQNEAQ. The CDR3 is 17 amino acids. Trimming stripped 2 bases from V and 4 bases from J, with 20 bases between. The chain's CDR3 is CASSLRFGGEGGTEAFF. The CDR3 nucleotides are TGTGCCAGCAGCTTAAGATTCGGGGGGGAGGGTGGCACTGAAGCTTTCTTT.

The genes are TRBV6-6 and TRBJ1-1; no reliable D call. Trimming stripped 2 bases from V and 4 bases from J, with 14 bases between. CDR3 length: 15 residues. The germline gives CDR1 MNHNY, CDR2 SVGAGI (reference sequence). Written as DNA, the CDR3 is TGTGCCAGCAGTTACCGGTCTAAGGGTATCACTGAAGCTTTCTTT. Residues: CASSYRSKGITEAFF.

The chain links TRBV19 to TRBJ1-1, with D perhaps matching TRBD1 (6 bases). V lost 1 base to trimming and J lost 5 bases, with 11 bases between them. CDR3 length equals 14 residues. CDR1 and CDR2 (germline): LNHDA, SQIVND (reference sequence). The DNA of the CDR3 is TGTGCCAGTAGTATAGGTCAGGGGAGGACTGAAGCTTTCTTT. This gives the protein CASSIGQGRTEAFF.

The chain uses TRBV7-3 and TRBJ2-1; a possible D gene is TRBD2 (5 bases). V was shortened by 5 bases and J by 4 bases, with 9 bases between the two germline ends. The CDR3 is 13 amino acids. Germline CDR1 and CDR2: SGHTA and FQGTGA. For the CDR3, the DNA is TGTGCCAGCAGCCTGGACTCATACAATGAGCAGTTCTTC. This codes for CASSLDSYNEQFF.

The CDR3 region has the DNA TGTGCCAGCAGTTACGCATCTCGGGAGGGGCCCCAGCATTTT. Amino acids: CASSYASREGPQHF. This rearrangement joins TRBV6-6 to TRBJ1-5; no reliable D call. V dropped 2 bases and J dropped 9 bases, with 14 bases sitting between them. This CDR3 comprises 14 residues. Per the germline V gene, CDR1 is MNHNY and CDR2 is SVGAGI (reference sequence).

CDR3: CASSRDVGGYTF. CDR3 bases: TGTGCCAGCAGCCGGGACGTCGGTGGCTACACCTTC. The rearrangement links TRBV5-6 to TRBJ1-2; possibly TRBD1 for D (5 bases). V was clipped by 4 bases and J by 7 bases, with 11 bases between them. Germline CDR1 is SGHDT and CDR2 is YYEEEE. The CDR3 is made up of 12 amino acids.

There are a few counts of this clone. This chain uses TRBV30 with TRBJ2-7, with TRBD1 matching over 8 bases. J lost 5 bases, V lost 3 bases, and 12 bases had no gene match. Germline lookup yields CDR1 GTSNPN and CDR2 SVGIG (reference sequence). The CDR3 length is 15 residues. CDR3 in amino acids: CAWSPLSGQGHEQYF. The CDR3, as DNA: TGTGCCTGGAGCCCGCTTTCCGGACAGGGACACGAGCAGTACTTC.

The chain employs TRBV4-2 and TRBJ2-7; maybe TRBD2 (5 bases). This CDR3 spans 15 amino acids. V shed 1 base and J shed 7 bases, with 17 bases lying between them. Germline V CDR1 and CDR2: LGHNA, YNFKEQ. CDR3: CASSQVSAMPGEQYF. Here the CDR3 DNA reads TGTGCCAGCAGCCAAGTATCCGCGATGCCGGGAGAGCAGTACTTC.

The chain has TRBV9 and TRBJ2-3; D is perhaps TRBD1 or TRBD2 (5 bases each). With 0 bases removed from V and 1 base from J, the gap between germline ends came to 12 bases. CDR3 length: 16 residues. Germline V lookup: CDR1 SGDLS, CDR2 YYNGEE. CDR3: CASSVGGRYRTDTQYF. CDR3 in DNA: TGTGCCAGCAGCGTAGGGGGGAGATACCGCACAGATACGCAGTATTTT. The complete variable domain, with remaining parts taken from reference TRBV9 and TRBJ2-3, reads DSGVTQTPKHLITATGQRVTLRCSPRSGDLSVYWYQQSLDQGLQFLIQYYNGEERAKGNILERFSAQQFPDLHSELNLSSLELGDSALYFCASSVGGRYRTDTQYFGPGTRLTVL.

The genes are TRBV7-3 and TRBJ2-5, with TRBD2 matching 11 bases. Germline V gives CDR1 SGHTA, CDR2 FQGTGA. This CDR3 region has 14 residues. The trim removed 4 bases at V and 5 bases at J, leaving 3 bases unmatched. The CDR3, as DNA: TGTGCCAGCAGCTCCTTAGCGGGAGGGGAGACCCAGTACTTC. Translated: CASSSLAGGETQYF.

In DNA form, the CDR3 reads TGTGCCTGGAACGGGGGCGGCAATCAGCCCCAGCATTTT. Translation gives CAWNGGGNQPQHF. The J gene is TRBJ1-5, the V gene TRBV30; weak D call: TRBD1 (6 bases). V was cut by 4 bases and J by 2 bases, with 9 bases left in between. The CDR3 totals 13 residues. Germline CDR1 is GTSNPN and CDR2 is SVGIG (reference sequence).

The chain joins TRBV2 to TRBJ2-7; no firm D call. Trimming left V 4 bases short and J 2 bases short, with 3 bases between. The CDR3 covers 11 residues. Germline-derived CDR1 and CDR2 are SNHLY and FYNNEI. CDR3 nucleotides: TGTGCCAGCAGTGTGGCCTACGAGCAGTACTTC. It translates to CASSVAYEQYF.

This clone was seen a single time. The CDR3 coding sequence is TGTGCCAGCAGCCTAGACCTAGCGGGGGGGTTCTACAATGAGCAGTTCTTC. It translates to CASSLDLAGGFYNEQFF. The rearrangement links TRBV9 to TRBJ2-1, with TRBD2 matching 12 bases. From germline, CDR1 is SGDLS and CDR2 YYNGEE. This CDR3 is built from 17 residues. J lost 3 bases, V lost 4 bases, and 8 bases had no gene match. The whole variable domain, filled in from reference TRBV9 and TRBJ2-1, reads DSGVTQTPKHLITATGQRVTLRCSPRSGDLSVYWYQQSLDQGLQFLIQYYNGEERAKGNILERFSAQQFPDLHSELNLSSLELGDSALYFCASSLDLAGGFYNEQFFGPGTRLTVL.

This clone was seen only a few times. The V and J genes are TRBV4-1 and TRBJ2-5; tentatively, D is TRBD2 (6 bases). CDR1 and CDR2 (germline): MGHRA, YSYEKL. V dropped 1 base and J dropped 4 bases, with 19 bases sitting between them. The CDR3 totals 17 residues. The CDR3 here is CASSQGSGLWRGETQYF. CDR3 nucleotide sequence: TGCGCCAGCAGCCAAGGCTCGGGACTGTGGCGGGGAGAGACCCAGTACTTC.

J is TRBJ2-7 and V is TRBV5-1, with TRBD2 identical over 15 bases. Germline CDR1 reads SGHRS; CDR2 reads YFSETQ. J was trimmed by 7 bases and V by 3 bases; bases with no gene match: 8. CDR3 length: 16 amino acids. The CDR3 loop reads CASSWTSGRAGREQYF. The CDR3 DNA follows: TGCGCCAGCAGCTGGACTAGCGGGAGGGCCGGGAGGGAGCAGTACTTC.